The rows below give T cell receptor beta chains drawn from one sample of a study of blood T cells in healthy people across ages. Using its own MiXCR run on the 5' RACE reads, TCRdb lists one record per CDR3 protein. The sample has approximately 760,000 distinct CDR3 sequences, 25% seen once; the top ten hold just under 9.5%. These data were also filed under a second study, of T cells of mothers and their children.

The material sequenced was blood. These receptors were obtained from a boy between 10 and 17 years old in good health. The CDR3 runs from the conserved cysteine through the conserved F or W. The D gene is left open where the match is weak. For some rows the clone size is stated as once, few or many, or as a class when expanded; others skip it.

>17|TRBD1|TRBJ1-5|TRBV27|few
CASSSGQGALSNQPQHF
TGTGCCAGCAGTTCCGGACAGGGGGCCCTTAGCAATCAGCCCCAGCATTTT
>15|.|TRBJ2-7|TRBV2|.
CASSLQGRGPYEQYF
TGTGCCAGCAGCTTACAGGGTAGGGGACCCTACGAGCAGTACTTC
>14|.|TRBJ2-5|TRBV21-1|few
CASRSRQGGQTQYF
TGTGCCAGCAGGTCCAGACAGGGGGGACAGACCCAGTACTTC
>16|.|TRBJ2-3|TRBV7-9|.
CASSSSRGASTDTQYF
TGTGCCAGCAGCTCCTCCCGCGGCGCTAGCACAGATACGCAGTATTTT
>14|.|TRBJ1-2|TRBV3-1|.
CASSQVEGNYGYTF
TGTGCCAGCAGCCAAGTAGAGGGGAACTATGGCTACACCTTC
>14|.|TRBJ2-5|TRBV28|few
CASRLLAFRGTQYF
TGTGCCAGCAGATTGCTAGCGTTTCGCGGGACCCAGTACTTC
>12|.|TRBJ1-1|TRBV29-1|few
CSVEGLRSGAFF
TGCAGCGTTGAAGGTCTACGGTCGGGAGCTTTCTTT
>15|TRBD2|TRBJ2-1|TRBV7-3|.
CASSLNSGSLNEQFF
TGTGCCAGCAGCTTAAATAGCGGGAGTCTCAATGAGCAGTTCTTC
>15|.|TRBJ1-6|TRBV6-5|.
CASSLNPGSSGPLHF
TGTGCCAGCAGTTTGAACCCGGGCTCTAGCGGACCCCTCCACTTT
>15|TRBD2|TRBJ2-7|TRBV4-1|.
CASSQALAGPYEQYF
TGCGCCAGCAGCCAAGCCCTAGCGGGGCCCTACGAGCAGTACTTC
>14|TRBD2|TRBJ2-7|TRBV20-1|.
CSASRREVLYEQYF
TGCAGTGCTAGCCGGCGGGAGGTCCTCTACGAGCAGTACTTC
>14|TRBD1|TRBJ2-7|TRBV7-9|few
CASSHPGTAYEQYF
TGTGCCAGCAGCCACCCCGGGACAGCCTACGAGCAGTACTTC
>13|.|TRBJ1-2|TRBV5-5|few
CASSFGRAYGYTF
TGTGCCAGCAGCTTCGGCAGGGCATATGGCTACACCTTC
>13|.|TRBJ2-5|TRBV7-9|.
CASRPTGQETQYF
TGTGCCAGCAGACCGACAGGCCAAGAGACCCAGTACTTC
>15|TRBD1|TRBJ2-7|TRBV28|.
CASTRDREVRAEQYF
TGTGCCAGCACCCGGGACAGGGAGGTCCGGGCCGAGCAGTACTTC
>15|.|TRBJ1-5|TRBV4-3|few
CASSQDLYGQQPQHF
TGCGCCAGCAGCCAAGATCTCTATGGGCAGCAGCCCCAGCATTTT
>15|TRBD2|TRBJ2-2|TRBV4-1|few
CASSQGLAEGGELFF
TGCGCCAGCAGCCAAGGACTAGCGGAGGGGGGGGAGCTGTTTTTT
>13|.|TRBJ2-2|TRBV20-1|.
CSARALGTGELFF
TGCAGTGCTAGAGCTTTAGGGACCGGGGAGCTGTTTTTT
>15|.|TRBJ2-4|TRBV28|many
CASTTPQGRQNIQYF
TGTGCCAGCACCACCCCACAGGGAAGGCAAAACATTCAGTACTTC
>13|.|TRBJ2-5|TRBV18|.
CASSPPEMPGEFF
TGTGCCAGCTCACCACCCGAAATGCCAGGCGAGTTCTTC
>15|TRBD1|TRBJ1-4|TRBV6-5|.
CASSYSGTGKEKLFF
TGTGCCAGCAGTTACTCTGGGACAGGGAAAGAAAAACTGTTTTTT
>17|.|TRBJ2-2|TRBV11-2|.
CASSVPHATPNTGELFF
TGTGCCAGCAGCGTCCCCCACGCTACACCGAACACCGGGGAGCTGTTTTTT
>9|.|TRBJ2-7|TRBV6-4|.
CASICEQYF
TGTGCCAGCATTTGCGAGCAGTACTTC
>16|TRBD1|TRBJ1-1|TRBV5-1|few
CASSLDLGGEKTEAFF
TGCGCCAGCAGCTTGGATCTAGGGGGCGAAAAGACTGAAGCTTTCTTT
>14|.|TRBJ2-3|TRBV5-1|.
CASSFTGSTDTQYF
TGCGCCAGCAGTTTCACAGGCAGCACAGATACGCAGTATTTT
>14|TRBD2|TRBJ2-1|TRBV29-1|few
CSVGAGGRMNEQFF
TGCAGCGTTGGTGCGGGGGGGCGTATGAATGAGCAGTTCTTC
>15|TRBD2|TRBJ2-1|TRBV4-3|few
CASSQEAGEGNEQFF
TGCGCCAGCAGCCAAGAGGCGGGGGAGGGTAATGAGCAGTTCTTC
>12|.|TRBJ1-2|TRBV18|few
CASSGRDYGYTF
TGTGCCAGCTCAGGCCGAGACTATGGCTACACCTTC
>16|.|TRBJ2-3|TRBV6-2/TRBV6-3|.
CASMRIRGPDTDTQYF
TGTGCCAGCATGAGAATCCGGGGGCCAGACACAGATACGCAGTATTTT
>14|.|TRBJ2-1|TRBV11-3|.
CASSLRASPNEQFF
TGTGCCAGCAGCTTACGGGCTAGCCCCAATGAGCAGTTCTTC
>13|TRBD1|TRBJ1-2|TRBV28|.
CASSREGARGYTF
TGTGCCAGCAGCCGGGAGGGGGCGCGAGGCTACACCTTC
>16|TRBD1|TRBJ1-3|TRBV12-3/TRBV12-4|few
CASSRTGANSGNTIYF
TGTGCCAGCAGTAGGACAGGGGCCAACTCTGGAAACACCATATATTTT
>16|TRBD1|TRBJ2-6|TRBV7-2|.
CASSRRQGHWANVLTF
TGTGCCAGCAGTCGGAGACAGGGTCACTGGGCCAACGTCCTGACTTTC
>11|.|TRBJ1-2|TRBV15|few
CATSAIMNYTF
TGTGCCACCAGCGCAATTATGAACTACACCTTC
>14|.|TRBJ2-7|TRBV20-1|few
CSARSGAGSYEQYF
TGCAGTGCCCGAAGTGGGGCGGGCTCCTACGAGCAGTACTTC
>16|.|TRBJ2-5|TRBV15|few
CATSRDRGTDLWTQYF
TGTGCCACCAGCAGAGATCGCGGGACGGATCTCTGGACCCAGTACTTC
>13|.|TRBJ2-1|TRBV20-1|.
CSARDGERSEQFF
TGCAGTGCTAGGGACGGGGAGAGGAGTGAGCAGTTCTTC
>17|.|TRBJ2-7|TRBV20-1|few
CSARDRAGAAKLYEQYF
TGCAGTGCTAGAGATAGGGCAGGGGCCGCGAAACTCTACGAGCAGTACTTC
>13|TRBD2|TRBJ2-4|TRBV2|.
CASRRREGNIQYF
TGTGCCAGCAGACGGCGGGAGGGAAACATTCAGTACTTC
>15|.|TRBJ2-3|TRBV5-1|few
CASSHKKTASDTQYF
TGCGCCAGCAGCCACAAAAAGACAGCTTCAGATACGCAGTATTTT
>12|TRBD1|TRBJ2-7|TRBV12-3/TRBV12-4|.
CASSKGQDEQYF
TGTGCCAGCAGCAAGGGACAGGACGAGCAGTACTTC
>13|.|TRBJ2-3|TRBV29-1|.
CSVHNRGTDTQYF
TGCAGCGTCCACAACAGAGGCACAGATACGCAGTATTTT